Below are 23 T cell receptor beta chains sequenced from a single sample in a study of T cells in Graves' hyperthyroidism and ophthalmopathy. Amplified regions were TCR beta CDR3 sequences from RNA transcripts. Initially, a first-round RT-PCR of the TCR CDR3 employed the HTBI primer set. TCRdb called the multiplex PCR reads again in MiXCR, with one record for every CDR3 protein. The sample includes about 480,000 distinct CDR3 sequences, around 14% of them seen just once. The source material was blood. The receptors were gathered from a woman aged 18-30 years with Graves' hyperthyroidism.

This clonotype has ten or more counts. The CDR3 region is CSATGQADSLDEKLFF. CDR3 DNA sequence: TGCAGTGCTACGGGGCAGGCCGACTCTTTGGACGAAAAACTGTTTTTT. The rearrangement joins TRBV20-1 to TRBJ1-4, with D possibly TRBD1 on 5 matching bases. The CDR3 runs 16 residues. V dropped 4 bases and J dropped 8 bases, with 23 bases sitting between them. Germline CDR1 is DFQATT and CDR2 is SNEGSKA (reference sequence).

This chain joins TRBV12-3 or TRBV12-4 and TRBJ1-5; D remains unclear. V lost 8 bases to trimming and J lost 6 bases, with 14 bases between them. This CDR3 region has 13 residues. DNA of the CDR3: TGTGCCAGCGACATCGGTTACCGTCAGCCCCAGCATTTT. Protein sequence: CASDIGYRQPQHF.

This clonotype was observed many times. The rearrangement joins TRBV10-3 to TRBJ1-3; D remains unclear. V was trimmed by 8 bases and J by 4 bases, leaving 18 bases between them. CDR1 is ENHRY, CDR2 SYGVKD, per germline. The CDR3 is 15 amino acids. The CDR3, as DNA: TGTGCCATCCAAAGGTCCGAGGACGTCGGAAACACCATATATTTT. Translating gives CAIQRSEDVGNTIYF.

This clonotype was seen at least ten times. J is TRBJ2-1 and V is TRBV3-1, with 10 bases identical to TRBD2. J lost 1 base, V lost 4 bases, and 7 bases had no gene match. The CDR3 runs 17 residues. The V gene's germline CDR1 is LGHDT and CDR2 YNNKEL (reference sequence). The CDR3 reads CASSLTSGIGSYNEQFF. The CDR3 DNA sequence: TGTGCCAGCAGCCTAACTAGCGGGATCGGGTCCTACAATGAGCAGTTCTTC.

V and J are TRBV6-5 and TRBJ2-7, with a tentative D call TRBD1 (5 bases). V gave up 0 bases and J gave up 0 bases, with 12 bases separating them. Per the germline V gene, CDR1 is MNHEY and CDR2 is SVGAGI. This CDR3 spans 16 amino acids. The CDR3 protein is CASSYSQGPGSYEQYF. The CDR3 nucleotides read TGTGCCAGCAGTTACTCCCAGGGTCCTGGCTCCTACGAGCAGTACTTC.

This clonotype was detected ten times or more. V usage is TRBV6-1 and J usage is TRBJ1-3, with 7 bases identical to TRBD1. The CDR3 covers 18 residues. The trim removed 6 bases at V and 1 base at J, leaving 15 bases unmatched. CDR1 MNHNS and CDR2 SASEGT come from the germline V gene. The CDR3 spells CASRRDRGWFWSGNTIYF. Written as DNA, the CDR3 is TGTGCCAGCAGGCGGGACAGAGGCTGGTTTTGGTCTGGAAACACCATATATTTT.

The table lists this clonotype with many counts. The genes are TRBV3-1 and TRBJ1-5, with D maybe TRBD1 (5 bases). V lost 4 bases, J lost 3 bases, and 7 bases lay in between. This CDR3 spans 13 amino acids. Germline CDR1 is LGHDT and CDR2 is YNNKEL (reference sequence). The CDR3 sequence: CASSRQFNQPQHF. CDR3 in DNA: TGTGCCAGCAGCCGACAGTTCAATCAGCCCCAGCATTTT.

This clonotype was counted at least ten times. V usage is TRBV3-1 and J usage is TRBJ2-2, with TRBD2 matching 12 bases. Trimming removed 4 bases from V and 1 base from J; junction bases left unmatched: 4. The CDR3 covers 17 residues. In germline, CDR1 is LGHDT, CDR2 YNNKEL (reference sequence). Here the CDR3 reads CASSPGLAGRNTGELFF. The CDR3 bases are TGTGCCAGCAGCCCGGGACTAGCGGGCAGGAACACCGGGGAGCTGTTTTTT.

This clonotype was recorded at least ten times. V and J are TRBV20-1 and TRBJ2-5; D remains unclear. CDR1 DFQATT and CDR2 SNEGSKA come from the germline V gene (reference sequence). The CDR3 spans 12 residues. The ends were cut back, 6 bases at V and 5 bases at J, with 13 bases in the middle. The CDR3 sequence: CSAREGWETQYF. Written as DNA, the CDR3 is TGCAGTGCCCGCGAAGGGTGGGAGACCCAGTACTTC.

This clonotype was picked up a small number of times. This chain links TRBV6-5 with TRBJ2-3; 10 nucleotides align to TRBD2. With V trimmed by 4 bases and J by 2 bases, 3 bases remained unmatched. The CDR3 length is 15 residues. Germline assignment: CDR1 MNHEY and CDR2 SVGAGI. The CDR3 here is CASSLGLAITDTQYF. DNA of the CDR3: TGTGCCAGCAGTTTGGGACTAGCGATCACAGATACGCAGTATTTT.

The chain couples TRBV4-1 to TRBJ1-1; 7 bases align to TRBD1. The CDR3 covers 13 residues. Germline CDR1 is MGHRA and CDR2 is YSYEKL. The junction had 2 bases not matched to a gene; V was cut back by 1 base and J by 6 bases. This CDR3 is CASSQVGTAEAFF. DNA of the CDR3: TGCGCCAGCAGCCAAGTCGGGACAGCTGAAGCTTTCTTT.

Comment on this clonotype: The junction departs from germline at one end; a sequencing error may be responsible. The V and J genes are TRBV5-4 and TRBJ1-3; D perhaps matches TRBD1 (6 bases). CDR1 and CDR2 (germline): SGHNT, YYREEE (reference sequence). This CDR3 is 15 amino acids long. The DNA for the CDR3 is TGTGCCAGCAGCTCCAGGGGTTTATCTGGAGACACCATATATTTT. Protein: CASSSRGLSGDTIYF.

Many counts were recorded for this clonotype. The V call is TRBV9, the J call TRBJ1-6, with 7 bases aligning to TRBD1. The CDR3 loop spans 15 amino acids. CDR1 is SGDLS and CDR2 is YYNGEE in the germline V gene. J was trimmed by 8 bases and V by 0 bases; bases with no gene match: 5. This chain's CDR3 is CASSVGEGADSPLHF. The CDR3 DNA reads TGTGCCAGCAGCGTAGGTGAGGGGGCCGATTCACCCCTCCACTTT. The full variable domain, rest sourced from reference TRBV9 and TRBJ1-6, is DSGVTQTPKHLITATGQRVTLRCSPRSGDLSVYWYQQSLDQGLQFLIQYYNGEERAKGNILERFSAQQFPDLHSELNLSSLELGDSALYFCASSVGEGADSPLHFGNGTRLTVT.

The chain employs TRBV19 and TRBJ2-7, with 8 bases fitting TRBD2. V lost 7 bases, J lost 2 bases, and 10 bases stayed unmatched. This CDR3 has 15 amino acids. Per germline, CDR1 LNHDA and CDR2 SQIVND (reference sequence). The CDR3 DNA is TGTGCCAGTACCCCCGGGGGGGGACCCACCTACGAGCAGTACTTC. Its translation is CASTPGGGPTYEQYF.

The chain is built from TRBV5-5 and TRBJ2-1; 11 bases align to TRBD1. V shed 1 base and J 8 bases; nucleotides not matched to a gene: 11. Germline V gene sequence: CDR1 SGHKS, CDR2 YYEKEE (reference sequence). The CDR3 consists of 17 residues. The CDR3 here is CASSLSRTGGDLDEQFF. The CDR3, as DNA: TGTGCCAGCAGCTTGTCCCGGACAGGGGGCGATTTGGATGAGCAGTTCTTC.

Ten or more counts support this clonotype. In nucleotides, the CDR3 is TGCAGCGTTGAACCGGGACTAGCATTCTACAATGAGCAGTTCTTC. As protein: CSVEPGLAFYNEQFF. The chain uses TRBV29-1 and TRBJ2-1; the match to TRBD2 covers 9 bases. J lost 3 bases, V lost 2 bases, and 5 bases had no gene match. This CDR3 comprises 15 residues. Germline V gene sequence: CDR1 SQVTM, CDR2 ANQGSEA.

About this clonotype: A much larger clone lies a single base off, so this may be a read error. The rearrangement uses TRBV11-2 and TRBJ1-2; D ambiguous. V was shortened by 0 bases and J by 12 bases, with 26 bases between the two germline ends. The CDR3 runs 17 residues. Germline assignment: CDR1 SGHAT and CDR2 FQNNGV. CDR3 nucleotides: TGTGCCAGCAGCTTAGAAGGGTTAGTGGGCGCCGGGGAGAGCCACACCTTC. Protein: CASSLEGLVGAGESHTF.

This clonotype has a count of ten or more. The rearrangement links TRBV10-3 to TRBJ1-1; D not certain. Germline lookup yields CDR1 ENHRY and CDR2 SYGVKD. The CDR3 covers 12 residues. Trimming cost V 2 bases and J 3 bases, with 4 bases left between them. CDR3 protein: CAISEADTEAFF. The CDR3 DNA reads TGTGCCATCAGTGAGGCAGACACTGAAGCTTTCTTT.

The CDR3 DNA sequence: TGTGCCAACCCCCCCCGCGGAAGGTATGGCTACACCTTC. Translation gives CANPPRGRYGYTF. V is TRBV27 and J is TRBJ1-2, with D hard to call. Germline values: CDR1 MNHEY, CDR2 SMNVEV (reference sequence). The CDR3 runs 13 residues. V was cut by 10 bases and J by 5 bases, with 17 bases left in between.

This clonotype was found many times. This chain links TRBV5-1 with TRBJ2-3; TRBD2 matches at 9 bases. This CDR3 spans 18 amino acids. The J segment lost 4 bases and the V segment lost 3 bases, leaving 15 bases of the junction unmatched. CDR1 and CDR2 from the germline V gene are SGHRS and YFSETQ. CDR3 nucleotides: TGCGCCAGCAGCTACCGGACTGCTAGCGGGGTCGTCGCAGATACGCAGTATTTT. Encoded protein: CASSYRTASGVVADTQYF.

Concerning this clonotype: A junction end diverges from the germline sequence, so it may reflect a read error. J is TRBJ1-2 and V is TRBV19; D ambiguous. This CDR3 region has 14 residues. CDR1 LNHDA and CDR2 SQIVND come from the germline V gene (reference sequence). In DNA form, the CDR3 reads TGTGCCAATAGTGCCTTCCAAGTGGAATTCCGCTACACCTTC. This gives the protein CANSAFQVEFRYTF.

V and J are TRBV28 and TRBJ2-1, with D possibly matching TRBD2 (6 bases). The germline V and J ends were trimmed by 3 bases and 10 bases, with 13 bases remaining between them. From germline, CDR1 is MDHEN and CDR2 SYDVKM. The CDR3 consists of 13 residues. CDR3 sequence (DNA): TGTGCCAGCAGTTTTGGGGGGAGACGAGAGCAGTTCTTC. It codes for CASSFGGRREQFF.

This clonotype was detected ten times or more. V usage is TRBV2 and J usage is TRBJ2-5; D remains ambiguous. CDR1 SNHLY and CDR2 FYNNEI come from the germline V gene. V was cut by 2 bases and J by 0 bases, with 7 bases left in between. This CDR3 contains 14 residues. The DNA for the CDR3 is TGTGCCAGCAGTGAATTGTATAACCAAGAGACCCAGTACTTC. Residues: CASSELYNQETQYF.